The T cell receptor beta chain under discussion was sequenced for a study of brain T cells in children with intractable seizures. The V and J ends lost 0 bases and 13 bases respectively, with 10 bases between them. This CDR3 is 11 amino acids long. Germline CDR1 is GTSNPN and CDR2 is SVGIG (reference sequence). Assay: immunoSEQ multiplex PCR; the TCRdb copy retains only in-frame clones and omits some. Among some 80,000 clones listed, roughly 89% were seen once. Sequencing was limited to surgery cases with top T cell transcript signatures in brain tissue. This sample comprised peripheral blood, obtained at surgery. The sequence derives from a girl aged 2 to 9 with Rasmussen encephalitis and intractable seizures. The V gene is TRBV30, the J gene TRBJ2-1; D gene uncertain. The CDR3 spells CAWSVVTHQFF. The CDR3 region has the DNA TGTGCCTGGAGTGTAGTAACGCACCAGTTCTTC.